A selection of T cell receptor beta chains follows, all from one sample in a study of tumor-infiltrating lymphocytes in oesophageal squamous cell carcinoma. TCRdb independently ran MiXCR on the PCR reads; one entry per CDR3 protein. There are about 11,000 distinct CDR3 sequences in the sample; around 50% occur only once, and around 20% lies in the top ten. Source material: esophageal tumor tissue. These receptors all come from a female donor with esophageal squamous cell carcinoma. The CDR3 runs from the conserved cysteine through the conserved F or W.

V	CDR3
TRBV10-1	CASSESGVGVASGNLGETQYF
TRBV11-2	CASSLGSGVAGELYF
TRBV11-1	CASSFDTANEKLFF
TRBV7-9	CASSRVGPQVHEQFF
TRBV18	CASSLRGAEAFF
TRBV7-9	CASSSQGVSYEQYF
TRBV6-5	CASSHSLYEQYF
TRBV5-1	CASSRAGTGENTEAFF
TRBV7-2	CASSLTPWDGSEAFF
TRBV7-3	CASSSYRGDEQYF
TRBV7-2	CASSLHTGTNEQFF
TRBV7-9	CASSPWEDSYNEQFF
TRBV6-2/TRBV6-3	CASRRDPTDTQYF
TRBV7-6	CASSLSGAGGTDTQYF
TRBV12-3/TRBV12-4	CASSMRTGGTSNTF
TRBV14	CASSPLAHSYEQYF
TRBV7-8	CASSLSQGAEQFF
TRBV7-2	CASSIIRTGSSYEQYF
TRBV7-2	CASSSNEGGREKLFF
TRBV2	CASRWGGLDSPLHF
TRBV7-2	CASTHGDTYNSPLHF
TRBV28	CATRGRPEAFF
TRBV11-2	CASNLPGQNSYEQYF
TRBV7-3	CASSYDRESTDTQYF
TRBV24-1	CATSVGGQARNEQFF
TRBV6-6	CASSYREVPYSGANVLTF
TRBV11-2	CASSPSFSGETQYF
TRBV7-8	CASSSGQGGTGELFF
TRBV7-9	CASSLEGAGGANVLTF
TRBV5-4	CASSGVNTGELFF
TRBV7-4	CASSADRGETQYF
TRBV7-9	CASRGGANQPQHF
TRBV11-2	CASSLVRQNNEQFF
TRBV7-2	CASSLRTSGNQETQYF
TRBV6-6	CASSYSPGDTQYF
TRBV5-1	CASSWQRGRGYEQYF
TRBV10-3	CAINQEFGDGYTF
TRBV7-9	CASSAYDRDYGYTF
TRBV11-2	CASSSSQTGGGGGYTF
TRBV7-8	CASSFGLATQETQYF
TRBV7-9	CASRPGLANTGELFF
TRBV6-2/TRBV6-3	CASSLRTGGTEAFF
TRBV7-3	CASSIGQGTYEQYF
TRBV7-3	CASSPFNGAGELFF
TRBV11-3	CASNSGGMDEQFF
TRBV4-1	CASSQADRGSTYGYTF
TRBV7-8	CASSFGRGNQPQHF
TRBV27	CASRPSSGIHYGYTF
TRBV7-4	CASSLRYGDNHQETQYF
TRBV12-5	CASGRSGSSYNEQYF
TRBV24-1	CATMSGLTDTQYF